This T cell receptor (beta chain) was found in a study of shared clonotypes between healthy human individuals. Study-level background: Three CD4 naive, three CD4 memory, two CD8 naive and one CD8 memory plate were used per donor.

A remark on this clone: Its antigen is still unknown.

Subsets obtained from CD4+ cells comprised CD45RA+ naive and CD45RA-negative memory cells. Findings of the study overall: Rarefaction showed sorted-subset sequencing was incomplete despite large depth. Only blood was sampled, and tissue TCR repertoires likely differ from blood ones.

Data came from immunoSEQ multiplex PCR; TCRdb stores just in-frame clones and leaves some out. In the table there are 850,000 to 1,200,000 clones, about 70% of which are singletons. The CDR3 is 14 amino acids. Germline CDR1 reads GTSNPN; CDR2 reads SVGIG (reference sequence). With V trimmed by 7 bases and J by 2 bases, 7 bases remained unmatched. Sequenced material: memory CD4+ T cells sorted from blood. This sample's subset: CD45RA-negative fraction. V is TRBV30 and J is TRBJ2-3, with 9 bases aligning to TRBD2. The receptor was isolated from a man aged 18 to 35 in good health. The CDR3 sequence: CALERGAVTDTQYF. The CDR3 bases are TGTGCCTTAGAGCGGGGGGCCGTCACAGATACGCAGTATTTT.